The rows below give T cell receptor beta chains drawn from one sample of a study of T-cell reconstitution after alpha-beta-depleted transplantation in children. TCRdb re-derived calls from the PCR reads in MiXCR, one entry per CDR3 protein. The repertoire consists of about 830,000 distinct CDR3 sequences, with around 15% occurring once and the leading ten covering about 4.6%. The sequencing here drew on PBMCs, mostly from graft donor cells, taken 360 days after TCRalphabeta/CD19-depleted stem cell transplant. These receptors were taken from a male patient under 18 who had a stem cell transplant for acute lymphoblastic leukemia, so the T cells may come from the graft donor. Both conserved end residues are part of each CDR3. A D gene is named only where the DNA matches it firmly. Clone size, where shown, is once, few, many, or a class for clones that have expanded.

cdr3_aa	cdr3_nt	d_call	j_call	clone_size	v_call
CSVEDREAYNEQFF	TGCAGCGTTGAAGACAGGGAGGCCTACAATGAGCAGTTCTTC	-	TRBJ2-1	-	TRBV29-1
CASSLESSSGYNNEQFF	TGTGCCAGCAGCTTGGAGTCGTCTAGCGGCTACAACAATGAGCAGTTCTTC	TRBD2	TRBJ2-1	-	TRBV5-5
CASSDSAGWETQYF	TGCGCCAGCAGTGACTCGGCAGGGTGGGAGACCCAGTACTTC	-	TRBJ2-5	few	TRBV10-1
CASSQFYVRRDYGYTF	TGCGCCAGCAGCCAATTCTACGTCAGAAGGGACTATGGCTACACCTTC	-	TRBJ1-2	few	TRBV4-1
CASSPGTDLQYF	TGCGCCAGCAGCCCCGGGACTGACCTCCAGTACTTC	-	TRBJ2-7	few	TRBV5-1
CASSPSWREYEQYF	TGTGCCAGCTCACCGTCGTGGCGGGAATACGAGCAGTACTTC	-	TRBJ2-7	few	TRBV18
CASSEARTNNEQFF	TGTGCCAGCAGTGAAGCTCGGACAAACAATGAGCAGTTCTTC	-	TRBJ2-1	many	TRBV2
CASSSGISLNEKLFF	TGTGCCAGCAGCTCGGGGATATCCTTGAATGAAAAACTGTTTTTT	-	TRBJ1-4	-	TRBV9
CASSMDRGHTEAFF	TGCGCCAGCAGCATGGACAGGGGGCACACTGAAGCTTTCTTT	TRBD1	TRBJ1-1	few	TRBV5-1
CAIRRHGYTF	TGTGCCATCAGGAGACATGGCTACACCTTC	-	TRBJ1-2	-	TRBV10-3
CASSEHGNTEAFF	TGTGCCAGCAGTGAACACGGGAACACTGAAGCTTTCTTT	-	TRBJ1-1	-	TRBV2
CAISESRDYQFEQFF	TGTGCCATCAGTGAGTCGAGGGACTACCAGTTTGAGCAGTTCTTC	TRBD2	TRBJ2-1	-	TRBV10-3
CASSPSGGIEAGANVLTF	TGTGCCAGCAGTCCCAGCGGGGGGATAGAGGCTGGGGCCAACGTCCTGACTTTC	TRBD2	TRBJ2-6	-	TRBV12-3/TRBV12-4
CASSLGPGGFTEQYF	TGTGCCAGCAGCTTGGGTCCAGGGGGCTTTACCGAGCAGTACTTC	TRBD1	TRBJ2-7	few	TRBV7-9
CASSYSTSAGGYSPLHF	TGTGCCAGCAGTTACTCGACGTCGGCAGGGGGTTATTCACCCCTCCACTTT	TRBD1	TRBJ1-6	-	TRBV6-5
CSVEALHHYEQYF	TGCAGCGTTGAAGCCCTACACCACTACGAGCAGTACTTC	-	TRBJ2-7	many	TRBV29-1
CASSLRRNSNQPQHF	TGTGCCAGCAGCTTGAGACGGAACAGCAATCAGCCCCAGCATTTT	-	TRBJ1-5	-	TRBV5-5
CASSGGLALSYEQYF	TGCGCCAGCAGCGGGGGACTAGCGCTGTCCTACGAGCAGTACTTC	TRBD2	TRBJ2-7	-	TRBV5-1
CASRSGLGPYNEQFF	TGTGCCAGCAGATCAGGCCTCGGCCCGTACAATGAGCAGTTCTTC	-	TRBJ2-1	few	TRBV7-9
CASSLRLGGRMFEQFF	TGTGCCAGCAGCTTAAGACTGGGCGGGAGAATGTTTGAGCAGTTCTTC	TRBD2	TRBJ2-1	many	TRBV5-5
CASCGGVAFF	TGTGCCAGCTGCGGCGGCGTAGCTTTCTTT	-	TRBJ1-1	-	TRBV12-3/TRBV12-4
CASSGTSGRRNEQFF	TGTGCCAGCAGTGGGACTAGCGGGAGAAGAAATGAGCAGTTCTTC	TRBD2	TRBJ2-1	many	TRBV12-3/TRBV12-4
CASSQVLLRGIRGANVLTF	TGCGCCAGCAGCCAAGTCCTTCTGAGGGGGATACGCGGGGCCAACGTCCTGACTTTC	-	TRBJ2-6	-	TRBV4-1
CASSSYVGTTYEQYF	TGTGCCAGCAGCTCCTACGTGGGGACAACCTACGAGCAGTACTTC	-	TRBJ2-7	few	TRBV7-3
CSARAVREAFF	TGCAGTGCTAGAGCGGTAAGGGAAGCTTTCTTT	-	TRBJ1-1	many	TRBV20-1
CASSRPTGGYSNQPQHF	TGTGCCAGCAGTCGACCTACAGGGGGCTATAGCAATCAGCCCCAGCATTTT	TRBD1	TRBJ1-5	-	TRBV6-1
CSATPTGNEQFF	TGCAGTGCTACGCCTACCGGCAATGAGCAGTTCTTC	-	TRBJ2-1	few	TRBV20-1
CASSQGQSNQPQHF	TGTGCCAGCAGCCAGGGACAGAGCAATCAGCCCCAGCATTTT	TRBD1	TRBJ1-5	few	TRBV11-2
CGSTRGTNEKLFF	TGCGGCTCGACGCGGGGCACTAATGAAAAACTGTTTTTT	-	TRBJ1-4	few	TRBV29-1
CASSLIAGEAYEQYF	TGCGCCAGCAGCTTGATAGCGGGGGAAGCCTACGAGCAGTACTTC	TRBD2	TRBJ2-7	-	TRBV5-1
CAWSVFGLAITGELFF	TGTGCCTGGAGTGTATTCGGACTAGCGATCACCGGGGAGCTGTTTTTT	TRBD2	TRBJ2-2	-	TRBV30
CASSTGLAGPWEFF	TGTGCCAGCAGCACGGGACTAGCGGGACCGTGGGAGTTCTTC	TRBD2	TRBJ2-1	few	TRBV3-1
CASSLVGTSGRLGSSYEQYF	TGTGCCAGCAGCTTAGTAGGTACTAGCGGGAGATTGGGAAGCTCCTACGAGCAGTACTTC	TRBD2	TRBJ2-7	-	TRBV11-2